This T cell receptor beta chain was identified in a study of pediatric ulcerative colitis. One to two pinch biopsies were taken from the rectum during colonoscopy. CDR1 MNHEY and CDR2 SVGAGI come from the germline V gene. CDR3 size: 12 residues. The ends were cut back, 6 bases at V and 3 bases at J, with 7 bases in the middle. General study findings and limits: Ulcerative colitis patients shared more blood-rectal clones than controls. All ulcerative colitis patients, but no controls, carried a couple of rectal clonotypes. Total lymphocyte DNA, not sorted subsets, was the template.

As concerns this clone: Its specificity is not known.

Samples were sequenced at Survey level, maximum 500,000 reads. Measured with immunoSEQ multiplex PCR; TCRdb has only the in-frame clones, and not every one. The sample has some 50,000 clones; around 78% are singletons. The receptor was derived from a girl aged 10 to 17 with moderate ulcerative colitis. The material sequenced was gut tissue. The chain joins TRBV6-5 to TRBJ2-3; no clear D gene. Here the CDR3 DNA reads TGTGCCAGCAGGGACCAGACAGATACGCAGTATTTT. Translation gives CASRDQTDTQYF.